The clone carrying this TCR beta chain has more than one count but fewer than ten. The data are from a study of response to subunit inactivated influenza vaccine. TCRdb reprocessed the RT-PCR reads via MiXCR and lists one record per CDR3 protein. This sample has more than 550,000 distinct CDR3 sequences; about 10% occur once, and the top ten carry approximately 11%. The CDR3 length is 16 residues. Germline V gives CDR1 KGHSH, CDR2 LQKENI. Trimming at V came to 5 bases and at J to 4 bases, leaving 10 bases not matched to a gene. The same sample was also studied in work on T cells expressing NK-cell markers. As that study records: As the method of synthesis, 5'RACE template switching with UMIs yielded TCR beta cDNA. The CD3+CD56-NKG2C+ fraction was also led by these clonotypes in several donors.

This material consisted of PBMCs from blood, taken on the day of vaccination. This TCR came from a man over 45 who received an inactivated influenza vaccine. The chain employs TRBV18 and TRBJ1-1, with 10 bases matching TRBD1. For the CDR3, the DNA is TGTGCCAGCTCAATCGTAAGCCGGGACAGGGGCACTGAAGCTTTCTTT. Protein sequence: CASSIVSRDRGTEAFF.